Below are 10 T cell receptor beta chains sequenced from a single sample in a study of T cells in Graves' hyperthyroidism and ophthalmopathy. It was RNA transcripts that yielded the amplified TCR beta CDR3 regions. Initially, a first-round RT-PCR of the TCR CDR3 employed the HTBI primer set. TCRdb reprocessed the multiplex PCR reads with MiXCR, giving one entry per CDR3 protein. The repertoire holds roughly 570,000 distinct CDR3 sequences, about 45% seen once, with about 8.3% in the top ten. Input material: peripheral blood or thyroid tissue (not recorded which). These receptors were obtained from a woman aged 18-29 years with Graves' hyperthyroidism.

The chain has TRBV7-2 and TRBJ1-1; D unclear. Trimming shortened V by 4 bases and J by 0 bases, and 9 bases separated the two germline ends. The CDR3 length is 14 residues. Germline V gives CDR1 SGHTA, CDR2 FQGNSA. The CDR3: CASSSTDLNTEAFF. CDR3 in DNA: TGTGCCAGCAGCTCCACAGATCTGAACACTGAAGCTTTCTTT. Complete variable domain (other parts from reference TRBV7-2 and TRBJ1-1): GAGVSQSPSNKVTEKGKDVELRCDPISGHTALYWYRQSLGQGLEFLIYFQGNSAPDKSGLPSDRFSAERTGGSVSTLTIQRTQQEDSAVYLCASSSTDLNTEAFFGQGTRLTVV.

This clonotype was seen repeatedly, ten times or more. This chain links TRBV6-4 with TRBJ2-6; the D gene is possibly TRBD2 (5 bases). The germline CDR1 and CDR2 sequences are MRHNA and SNTAGT. The V gene lost 0 bases and the J gene lost 1 base, with 7 bases spanning the gap. The CDR3 runs to 16 residues. This CDR3 reads CASSDSPGSGANVLTF. CDR3 DNA: TGTGCCAGCAGTGACTCACCGGGGTCTGGGGCCAACGTCCTGACTTTC.

This chain links TRBV25-1 with TRBJ1-4; no clear D. The CDR3 runs to 13 residues. Looked up from germline, CDR1 is MGHDK and CDR2 is SYGVNS. The CDR3 bases are TGTGCTAGTAAGCACTCAACTAATGAAAAACTGTTTTTT. Amino acid sequence: CASKHSTNEKLFF.

This chain links TRBV29-1 with TRBJ1-2; D may be TRBD1 (6 bases). The CDR3 contains 11 residues. The V end lost 4 bases, the J end lost 8 bases, and 11 bases lay between the germline ends. CDR1 is SQVTM, CDR2 ANQGSEA, per germline. CDR3 sequence: CSVGVGGGYTF. The CDR3 region has the DNA TGCAGCGTTGGGGTTGGGGGCGGCTACACCTTC.

Turning to this clonotype: Because the CDR3 is missing its conserved closing phenylalanine or tryptophan, this is likely a read error. The DNA is left out, because the CDR3 cannot be placed on it with certainty; the CDR3 is given as TCRdb lists it. This chain links TRBV5-5 with TRBJ1-2. Germline V CDR1 and CDR2: SGHKS, YYEKEE (reference sequence). The CDR3 sequence runs 8 residues, both termini included. The CDR3 loop reads CASSFTAT.

This clonotype was seen many times. This could be a read error, since a much larger clone is one nucleotide away. V gene TRBV10-3 combines with J gene TRBJ1-2, with D maybe TRBD1 (5 bases). The CDR3 contains 12 residues. Germline CDR1 is ENHRY and CDR2 is SYGVKD. This chain's CDR3 is CAIGDQGEGYTF. CDR3 nucleotide sequence: TGTGCCATCGGTGACCAGGGAGAGGGCTACACCTTC.

This chain uses TRBV29-1 with TRBJ1-1, with a weak D call TRBD1 (6 bases). Germline assignment: CDR1 SQVTM and CDR2 ANQGSEA. This CDR3 spans 13 amino acids. The ends were cut back, 3 bases at V and 4 bases at J, with 12 bases in the middle. The CDR3, as DNA: TGCAGCGTTGAGACAGGTGGCATCACTGAAGCTTTCTTT. This sequence encodes CSVETGGITEAFF.

The table lists this clonotype with many counts. The DNA for the CDR3 is TGTGCCAGCAGTGAATCAGCGGGTTACGAGCAGTACTTC. Translation: CASSESAGYEQYF. The gene calls are TRBV6-1 and TRBJ2-7, with D possibly TRBD2 on 6 matching bases. Germline V CDR1 and CDR2: MNHNS, SASEGT. Trimming took 2 bases from V and 4 from J, leaving 9 bases between them. The CDR3 has 13 residues.

In its sample, this clonotype was seen many times. The V gene is TRBV13, the J gene TRBJ2-5, with 7 bases fitting TRBD1. Germline loops: CDR1 PRHDT, CDR2 FYEKMQ (reference sequence). V gave up 4 bases and J gave up 4 bases; unmatched junction bases: 6. This CDR3 is built from 14 residues. The CDR3 DNA is TGTGCCAGCAGCTCTGCACGACAGGGAGAGACCCAGTACTTC. It specifies CASSSARQGETQYF.

This chain uses TRBV4-2 with TRBJ2-2; TRBD2 aligns across 8 bases. The junction had 6 bases not matched to a gene; V was cut back by 5 bases and J by 1 base. CDR3 length equals 16 residues. Germline CDR1 LGHNA, CDR2 YNFKEQ. In nucleotides, the CDR3 is TGTGCCAGCAGCAAAAACGGGGGGGGGAACACCGGGGAGCTGTTTTTT. Amino acids: CASSKNGGGNTGELFF.